A single sample is the source of the 21 T cell receptor beta chains below, sequenced in a study of T-cell memory formation after mild COVID-19. TCRdb re-called the 5' RACE reads with MiXCR, one entry per CDR3 protein. This sample has roughly 100,000 distinct CDR3 sequences, with over 15% found just once. Input material: PBMCs or a T cell subset sorted from them (not recorded which). The receptor source for this set is an adult woman who had mild COVID-19 (a few samples of this study predate the infection). Cell type and time point are not known.

This clonotype was observed a handful of times. The chain is built from TRBV12-3 or TRBV12-4 and TRBJ2-5; D is ambiguous. V lost 0 bases to trimming and J lost 0 bases, with 11 bases between them. CDR3 length: 16 residues. The CDR3 region has the DNA TGTGCCAGCAGTTTAGCGCGTCCACCGGACCAAGAGACCCAGTACTTC. The encoded protein is CASSLARPPDQETQYF.

The V and J genes are TRBV7-6 and TRBJ2-5; D possibly uses TRBD1 or TRBD2 (5 bases each). Trimming stripped 3 bases from V and 2 bases from J, with 19 bases between. This CDR3 region has 17 residues. The germline gives CDR1 SGHVS, CDR2 FNYEAQ. The DNA for the CDR3 is TGTGCCAGCAGCTTTGGGCTGGGGGACCTAAGACAAGAGACCCAGTACTTC. This encodes CASSFGLGDLRQETQYF.

This clonotype was seen a handful of times. The V gene is TRBV10-3, the J gene TRBJ2-3; 7 nucleotides line up with TRBD2. Per germline, CDR1 ENHRY and CDR2 SYGVKD. V shed 3 bases and J 0 bases; nucleotides not matched to a gene: 6. The CDR3 contains 16 residues. The CDR3 is CAISDPLAESTDTQYF. The CDR3 nucleotides are TGTGCCATCAGTGACCCGCTAGCGGAAAGCACAGATACGCAGTATTTT.

This clonotype came up many times. This chain links TRBV7-6 with TRBJ2-3; 13 nucleotides match TRBD2. This CDR3 region has 18 residues. V was pared by 2 bases and J by 1 base, with 6 bases of the junction left unmatched. CDR1 SGHVS and CDR2 FNYEAQ come from the germline V gene. DNA for the CDR3: TGTGCCAGCAGCTTAACACCGGGACTAGCGGGACGCACAGATACGCAGTATTTT. Translating it yields CASSLTPGLAGRTDTQYF.

This chain joins TRBV21-1 and TRBJ2-5; the table assigns TRBD2, which was not confirmed against the DNA. TRBV21-1 is recorded as a pseudogene. The CDR3 runs 13 residues. Here the CDR3 DNA reads TGTGCCAGCCCAAAGGGAGGGGAAGAGACCCAGTACTTC. It specifies CASPKGGEETQYF.

The genes are TRBV13 and TRBJ2-6; D remains ambiguous. Germline V gene data show CDR1 as PRHDT and CDR2 as FYEKMQ (reference sequence). There are 15 residues in the CDR3. The V gene lost 5 bases and the J gene lost 1 base, with 9 bases spanning the gap. CDR3 protein: CASSPGGSGANVLTF. The CDR3 DNA reads TGTGCCAGCAGCCCCGGTGGGTCTGGGGCCAACGTCCTGACTTTC.

This clonotype was observed a handful of times. J is TRBJ1-4 and V is TRBV12-3 or TRBV12-4; D is perhaps TRBD1 (5 bases). Deletions cut 3 bases from V and 7 bases from J, with 15 bases between. The CDR3 runs to 15 residues. CDR3 sequence reads: CASSLEGRVGEKLFF. The CDR3 DNA reads as TGTGCCAGCAGTTTGGAAGGCAGGGTCGGTGAAAAACTGTTTTTT.

The V gene is TRBV12-3 or TRBV12-4, the J gene TRBJ2-5; tentatively, D is TRBD2 (7 bases). CDR3 length: 21 residues. Trimming pared 5 bases from V and 3 bases from J, leaving 34 bases between. CDR3 nucleotides: TGTGCCAGCAGTCCTGGACTAGTCGGGAAGGGCCATGGGACACTGGAAGAGACCCAGTACTTC. This codes for CASSPGLVGKGHGTLEETQYF.

This clonotype was detected a few times. The rearrangement uses TRBV3-1 and TRBJ1-2; D remains unclear. Between the trimmed V and J ends, which lost 5 bases and 5 bases, there was a span of 15 bases. Germline CDR1 LGHDT, CDR2 YNNKEL (reference sequence). CDR3 length: 14 residues. The CDR3 DNA reads TGTGCCAGCAGCGGGCCCGGATGGTCTTATGGCTACACCTTC. This gives the protein CASSGPGWSYGYTF.

This clonotype was detected a few times. This chain joins TRBV4-3 and TRBJ2-1, with D uncertain. V was trimmed by 0 bases and J by 9 bases, leaving 15 bases between them. The CDR3 consists of 15 residues. Looked up from germline, CDR1 is LGHNA and CDR2 is YSLEER. CDR3 sequence: CASSQERSRVREQFF. The CDR3 DNA is TGCGCCAGCAGCCAAGAGAGGTCAAGGGTCCGTGAGCAGTTCTTC.

The J gene is TRBJ2-7, the V gene TRBV5-1, with a tentative D call TRBD2 (6 bases). The germline V gene has CDR1 SGHRS and CDR2 YFSETQ. V dropped 0 bases and J dropped 3 bases, with 10 bases sitting between them. The CDR3 totals 14 residues. The CDR3 region is CASSLDGTGYEQYF. CDR3 sequence (DNA): TGCGCCAGCAGCTTGGACGGGACTGGCTACGAGCAGTACTTC.

The chain uses TRBV19 and TRBJ1-2; D not resolved. CDR1 and CDR2 (germline): LNHDA, SQIVND (reference sequence). This CDR3 contains 13 residues. V gave up 1 base and J gave up 5 bases, with 8 bases separating them. The CDR3: CASSIGAVYGYTF. The CDR3 region has the DNA TGTGCCAGTAGTATAGGTGCAGTATATGGCTACACCTTC.

V and J are TRBV7-9 and TRBJ2-1; D is unclear. V gave up 1 base and J gave up 5 bases, with 6 bases separating them. This CDR3 spans 13 amino acids. The V gene's germline CDR1 is SEHNR and CDR2 FQNEAQ (reference sequence). CDR3 protein: CASSLVPDNEQFF. CDR3 sequence (DNA): TGTGCCAGCAGCTTAGTTCCAGACAATGAGCAGTTCTTC.

This clonotype has just a few counts. The CDR3 region has the DNA TGTGCCAGCAGCTCATCGCGGGACCCAGGGGCGGAGAACTATGGCTACACCTTC. Amino acid sequence: CASSSSRDPGAENYGYTF. The chain recombines TRBV7-9 with TRBJ1-2; D possibly corresponds to TRBD1 (6 bases). Germline V gene lookup returns CDR1 SEHNR and CDR2 FQNEAQ (reference sequence). The V gene lost 4 bases and the J gene lost 2 bases, with 23 bases spanning the gap. The CDR3 has 18 residues.

This clonotype showed up many times. CDR3: CASSSTGSMDNEQFF. CDR3 DNA sequence: TGTGCCAGCAGCTCTACAGGGTCGATGGACAATGAGCAGTTCTTC. The genes are TRBV11-2 and TRBJ2-1; maybe TRBD1 (6 bases). Germline V gives CDR1 SGHAT, CDR2 FQNNGV. The CDR3 runs to 15 residues. Trimming removed 4 bases at V and 5 bases at J, with 15 bases between.

This clonotype was seen a handful of times. The chain couples TRBV12-3 or TRBV12-4 to TRBJ2-1, with TRBD2 matching 7 bases. The junction had 10 bases not matched to a gene; V was cut back by 5 bases and J by 3 bases. The CDR3 spans 16 residues. The CDR3 loop is CASSRLGLPIYNEQFF. The CDR3 region has the DNA TGTGCCAGCAGTCGCCTGGGACTACCGATCTACAATGAGCAGTTCTTC.

The CDR3 spells CASSWGGPGGRWNEQFF. The CDR3 nucleotides read TGTGCCAGCAGCTGGGGGGGACCCGGGGGGCGCTGGAATGAGCAGTTCTTC. The V gene is TRBV7-2, the J gene TRBJ2-1, with D possibly being TRBD2 (7 bases). V shed 4 bases and J shed 7 bases, with 23 bases lying between them. This CDR3 comprises 17 residues. Germline lookup yields CDR1 SGHTA and CDR2 FQGNSA.

The chain uses TRBV7-8 and TRBJ1-1; 8 positions agree with TRBD1. The V segment lost 4 bases and the J segment 1 base; nucleotides outside the gene matches: 5. The V gene's germline CDR1 is SGHVS and CDR2 FQNEAQ. This CDR3 has 15 residues. CDR3 sequence: CASSWGTGPNTEAFF. The CDR3 bases are TGTGCCAGCAGCTGGGGGACAGGACCGAACACTGAAGCTTTCTTT.

V gene TRBV19 combines with J gene TRBJ2-1; no definite D call. The V gene's germline CDR1 is LNHDA and CDR2 SQIVND (reference sequence). V dropped 11 bases and J dropped 9 bases, with 14 bases sitting between them. CDR3 length: 11 amino acids. The CDR3 coding sequence is TGTGCCGCCAGTTTGGGCATTGAGCAGTTCTTC. Amino acids: CAASLGIEQFF.

This clonotype was picked up many times. The chain combines TRBV7-9 with TRBJ2-7; the D is unclear. CDR3 length equals 12 residues. Germline V gives CDR1 SEHNR, CDR2 FQNEAQ (reference sequence). V gave up 6 bases and J gave up 2 bases, with 8 bases separating them. As DNA, the CDR3 is TGTGCCAGCAGTTCACTCACCTACGAGCAGTACTTC. This sequence encodes CASSSLTYEQYF.

The chain couples TRBV30 to TRBJ2-1; TRBD2 matches 8 bases. There are 14 residues in the CDR3. Germline loops: CDR1 GTSNPN, CDR2 SVGIG (reference sequence). J lost 1 base, V lost 7 bases, and 6 bases had no gene match. The CDR3 sequence is CAYTGGPSYNEQFF. CDR3 nucleotides: TGTGCCTATACGGGGGGGCCGTCCTACAATGAGCAGTTCTTC.